Below are 12 T cell receptor beta chains sequenced from a single sample in a study of shared clonotypes between healthy human individuals (dated by TCRdb to the early 2020s). The method was the immunoSEQ multiplex PCR assay. TCRdb retrieved this table from immuneACCESS and kept in-frame rearrangements only. Not all clones are present; in checked studies, unresolved V genes account for under half, and no reason is known for the remainder. The sample profile shows about 2.3 million clones; 85% to 95% of them were found once. The ten largest clones take up 0.35% to 0.5% of the sample. Sequenced sample: naive CD4+ T cells from PBMCs. Taken with the paper, the label for cell subset or site translates to: CD45RA+ positively selected. The receptors were gathered from a young man in good health. Some clones in this sample may be carry-over from other donors' samples.

V is TRBV7-2 and J is TRBJ2-5; D is possibly TRBD2 (5 bases). There are 14 residues in the CDR3. Germline V gene lookup returns CDR1 SGHTA and CDR2 FQGNSA. V lost 1 base, J lost 1 base, and 7 bases lay in between. Here the CDR3 reads CASSLERSQETQYF. DNA of the CDR3: TGTGCCAGCAGCTTAGAGCGGAGCCAAGAGACCCAGTACTTC.

The V gene is TRBV11-2, the J gene TRBJ2-5, with 10 bases fitting TRBD1. The germline V gene encodes CDR1 SGHAT and CDR2 FQNNGV. This CDR3 has 15 residues. The V segment lost 1 base and the J segment 4 bases; nucleotides outside the gene matches: 3. The CDR3: CASSLGTGGRETQYF. For the CDR3, the DNA is TGTGCCAGCAGCTTAGGGACAGGGGGGCGAGAGACCCAGTACTTC.

V usage is TRBV6-4 and J usage is TRBJ1-2, with D possibly matching TRBD1 (6 bases). CDR3 length: 15 residues. CDR1 and CDR2 from the germline V gene are MRHNA and SNTAGT. V dropped 2 bases and J dropped 7 bases, with 17 bases sitting between them. The CDR3 region is CASSDPRWKGGGYTF. CDR3 nucleotide sequence: TGTGCCAGCAGTGACCCCCGGTGGAAAGGGGGTGGCTACACCTTC.

The CDR3 DNA sequence: TGTGCCAGCAGCTTAATGGGTAGCGGGAGCGATGAGCAGTTCTTC. The encoded protein is CASSLMGSGSDEQFF. The rearrangement joins TRBV11-2 to TRBJ2-1; 9 nucleotides align to TRBD2. The CDR3 spans 15 residues. Per germline, CDR1 SGHAT and CDR2 FQNNGV. V trimming: 2 bases; J trimming: 8 bases; junction bases outside the gene matches: 7. The full variable domain, completed using reference TRBV11-2 and TRBJ2-1, is EAGVAQSPRYKIIEKRQSVAFWCNPISGHATLYWYQQILGQGPKLLIQFQNNGVVDDSQLPKDRFSAERLKGVDSTLKIQPAKLEDSAVYLCASSLMGSGSDEQFFGPGTRLTVL.

This clone was seen more than once but under ten times. The rearrangement links TRBV5-1 to TRBJ1-5; D call uncertain. The germline CDR1 and CDR2 sequences are SGHRS and YFSETQ. V gave up 0 bases and J gave up 2 bases, with 12 bases separating them. The CDR3 has 16 amino acids. CDR3 bases: TGCGCCAGCAGCTTGGGGGAGGGAGAGCGCAATCAGCCCCAGCATTTT. This codes for CASSLGEGERNQPQHF.

The gene calls are TRBV12-5 and TRBJ2-5; D is unclear. V shed 2 bases and J shed 5 bases, with 6 bases lying between them. The CDR3 has 12 residues. The germline V gene has CDR1 LGHNT and CDR2 FRNRAP. CDR3 loop: CASGLFEETQYF. In nucleotides, the CDR3 is TGTGCTAGTGGTTTGTTTGAGGAGACCCAGTACTTC.

This chain uses TRBV27 with TRBJ1-2; D not resolved. The CDR3 totals 13 residues. Between the trimmed V and J ends, which lost 9 bases and 2 bases, there was a span of 13 bases. Germline-derived CDR1 and CDR2 are MNHEY and SMNVEV (reference sequence). The CDR3: CASREGENYGYTF. CDR3 DNA sequence: TGTGCCAGTAGAGAAGGTGAAAACTATGGCTACACCTTC.

This clone has a single count. The J gene is TRBJ2-7, the V gene TRBV27; 7 nucleotides agree with TRBD2. The junction had 10 bases not matched to a gene; V was cut back by 2 bases and J by 0 bases. CDR1 MNHEY and CDR2 SMNVEV come from the germline V gene (reference sequence). CDR3 length equals 17 residues. CDR3 DNA: TGTGCCAGCAGTTTACTCCGGCTCGCTAGCGGCTCCTACGAGCAGTACTTC. Amino acids: CASSLLRLASGSYEQYF.

The V and J genes are TRBV27 and TRBJ2-2; a possible D gene is TRBD1 (5 bases). Germline values: CDR1 MNHEY, CDR2 SMNVEV (reference sequence). With 4 bases removed from V and 6 bases from J, the gap between germline ends came to 15 bases. This CDR3 spans 15 amino acids. This CDR3 reads CASSSLGKGAGELFF. The CDR3 DNA follows: TGTGCCAGCAGTTCGTTGGGGAAAGGGGCCGGGGAGCTGTTTTTT.

This clone was observed a single time. This same CDR3 is encoded by further DNA sequences in the sample. The CDR3 protein is CASSRDRGSYEQYF. The CDR3 nucleotides read TGTGCCAGCAGCCGGGACAGGGGCTCCTACGAGCAGTACTTC. The genes are TRBV11-3 and TRBJ2-7, with 10 bases matching TRBD1. V lost 5 bases, J lost 0 bases, and 1 base stayed unmatched. Germline CDR1 SGHNT, CDR2 YENEEA. CDR3 size: 14 residues.

This chain connects TRBV28 to TRBJ1-2; 8 bases match TRBD1. The CDR3 runs 15 residues. V shed 1 base and J 10 bases; nucleotides not matched to a gene: 11. CDR1 and CDR2 (germline): MDHEN, SYDVKM. The CDR3 DNA reads TGTGCCAGCAGTTTATTCCTGCCCGGACAGGGACTCTACACCTTC. It translates to CASSLFLPGQGLYTF.

The gene calls are TRBV6-1 and TRBJ1-5; no clear D gene. Germline CDR1 and CDR2: MNHNS and SASEGT. CDR3 length: 14 residues. Trimming took 2 bases from V and 5 from J, leaving 10 bases between them. CDR3 residues: CASSELATYQPQHF. CDR3 bases: TGTGCCAGCAGTGAATTGGCAACGTATCAGCCCCAGCATTTT.